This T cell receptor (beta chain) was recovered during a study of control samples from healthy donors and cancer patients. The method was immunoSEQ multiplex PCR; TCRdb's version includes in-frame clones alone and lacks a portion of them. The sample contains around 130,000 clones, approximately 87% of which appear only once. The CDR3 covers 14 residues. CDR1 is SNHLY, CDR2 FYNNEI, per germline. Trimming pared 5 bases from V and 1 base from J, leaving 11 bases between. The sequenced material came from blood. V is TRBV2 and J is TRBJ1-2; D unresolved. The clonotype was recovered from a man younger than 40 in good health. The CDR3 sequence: CASSNSYLNYGYTF. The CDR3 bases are TGTGCCAGCAGTAACAGTTACCTTAACTATGGCTACACCTTC. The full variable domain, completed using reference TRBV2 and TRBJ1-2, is EPEVTQTPSHQVTQMGQEVILRCVPISNHLYFYWYRQILGQKVEFLVSFYNNEISEKSEIFDDQFSVERPDGSNFTLKIRSTKLEDSAMYFCASSNSYLNYGYTFGSGTRLTVV.